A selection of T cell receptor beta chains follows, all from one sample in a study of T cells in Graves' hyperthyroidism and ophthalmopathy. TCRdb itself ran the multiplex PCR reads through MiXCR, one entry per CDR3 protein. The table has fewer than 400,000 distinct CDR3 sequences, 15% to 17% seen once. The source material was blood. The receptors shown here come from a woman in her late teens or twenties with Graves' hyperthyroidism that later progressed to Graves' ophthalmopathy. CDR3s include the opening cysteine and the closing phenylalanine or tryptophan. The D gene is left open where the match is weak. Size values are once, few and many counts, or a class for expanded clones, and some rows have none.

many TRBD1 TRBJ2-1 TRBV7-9 TGTGCCAGCAGCTCCCGGGACAGGGTTTTTCTTGAGCAGTTCTTC CASSSRDRVFLEQFF
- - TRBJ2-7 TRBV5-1 TGCGCCAGCAGCTTAGAGACTCCGCCCTACGAGCAGTACTTC CASSLETPPYEQYF
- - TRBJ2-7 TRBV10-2 TGCGCCAGCAGTGAGGTTTGGGGGACGCTCTACGAGCAGTACTTC CASSEVWGTLYEQYF
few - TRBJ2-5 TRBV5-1 TGCGCCAGCAGTCCCTTCCCTGACGGAGGGCAAGAGACCCAGTACTTC CASSPFPDGGQETQYF
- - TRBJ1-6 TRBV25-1 TGTGCCAGCCCGAGCGTGGCAAGCCTCCACTTT CASPSVASLHF
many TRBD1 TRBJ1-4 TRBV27 TGTGCCAGCTCGGGACAGGGGGCGTTCGGTGAAAAACTGTTTTTT CASSGQGAFGEKLFF
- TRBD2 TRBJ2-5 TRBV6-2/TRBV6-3 TGTGCCACCTGGACTAGCGGGACCCAAGAGACCCAGTACTTC CATWTSGTQETQYF
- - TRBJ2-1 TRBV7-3 TGTGCCAGCAGCTTAATGGGGGGACCAGTAAATGAGCAGTTCTTC CASSLMGGPVNEQFF
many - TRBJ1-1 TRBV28 TGTGCCAGCAGTTTATGGGGAAGTGAAGCTTTCTTT CASSLWGSEAFF
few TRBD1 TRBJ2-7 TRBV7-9 TGTGCCAGCAGCCCACCTTGGACAGGGGGGGACGAGCAGTACTTC CASSPPWTGGDEQYF
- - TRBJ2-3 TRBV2 TGTGCCAGCAGTGAAGACGGGGCAGATACGCAGTATTTT CASSEDGADTQYF
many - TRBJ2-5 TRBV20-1 TGCAGTGCCTGGGGGCGGGAAGAGACCCAGTACTTC CSAWGREETQYF
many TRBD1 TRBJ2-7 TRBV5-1 TGCGCCAGCAGATCCGGGACAGGGCCATACGAGCAGTACTTC CASRSGTGPYEQYF
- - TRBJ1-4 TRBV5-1 TGCGCCAGCAGCTTTCGGACAACTGAAAAACTGTTTTTT CASSFRTTEKLFF
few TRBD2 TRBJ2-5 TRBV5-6 TGTGCCAGCAGCTTGTTTCTCTGGGGTAGCGGGAAGGAGACCCAGTACTTC CASSLFLWGSGKETQYF
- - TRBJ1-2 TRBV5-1 TGCGCCAGCAGCTTGGGAGAGGGAAGCTACACCTTC CASSLGEGSYTF
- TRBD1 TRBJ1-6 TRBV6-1 TGTGCCATCGAGGACAGGGGAGGGGGGCCCCTCCACTTT CAIEDRGGGPLHF
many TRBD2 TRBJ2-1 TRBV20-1 TGCAGTGCCCCGCGGGAGTGGAATGAGCAGTTCTTC CSAPREWNEQFF
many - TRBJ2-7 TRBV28 TGTGCCAGCAGTTTCGGTTTGCGAGGCAGGCTGTCATACGAGCAGTACTTC CASSFGLRGRLSYEQYF
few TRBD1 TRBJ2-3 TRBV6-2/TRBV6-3 TGTGCCAGCAGTTACTCAGGACAGGGGAACCAGTATTTT CASSYSGQGNQYF
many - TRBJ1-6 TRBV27 TGTGCCAGCAGTTTTGAGGGTTCCGGTAATTCACCCCTCCACTTT CASSFEGSGNSPLHF
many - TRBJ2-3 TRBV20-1 TGCAGTGCCCGCTTTGCCGGCACAGATACGCAGTATTTT CSARFAGTDTQYF
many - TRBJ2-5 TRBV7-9 TGTGCCAGCAGCTATGCCAGGCAAGAGACCCAGTACTTC CASSYARQETQYF
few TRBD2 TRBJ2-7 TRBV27 TGTGCCAGCAGTTCTAGCGGGAGGGCCCACGAGCAGTACTTC CASSSSGRAHEQYF
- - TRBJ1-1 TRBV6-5 TGTGCCAGCAGTTACTCACTTAATTGGGCAACGGAGGACACTGAAGCTTTCTTT CASSYSLNWATEDTEAFF
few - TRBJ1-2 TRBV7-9 TGTGCCAGCAGCGGTGAAGCAGTCTATGGCTACACCTTC CASSGEAVYGYTF
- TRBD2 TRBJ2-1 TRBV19 TGTGCCAGTAGTATCTCGCCTAGCGGGGAACTTTACAATGAGCAGTTCTTC CASSISPSGELYNEQFF
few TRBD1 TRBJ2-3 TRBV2 TGTGCCAGCGCCGGACAGGGGGAGACAGATACGCAGTATTTT CASAGQGETDTQYF
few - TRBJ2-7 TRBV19 TGTGCCAGTAGTACGGCGGCGAGCTACGAGCAGTACTTC CASSTAASYEQYF
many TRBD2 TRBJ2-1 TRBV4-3 TGCGCCAGCAGCCCAGGGACTAGCGGGGATTACAATGAGCAGTTCTTC CASSPGTSGDYNEQFF
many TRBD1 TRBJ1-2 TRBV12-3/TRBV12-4 TGTGCCAGCAGTATACCGGGACAGGGGGGGGATGGCTACACCTTC CASSIPGQGGDGYTF
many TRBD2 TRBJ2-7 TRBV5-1 TGCGCCAGCAGCTTGACCAGGGAGGGCTACGAGCAGTACTTC CASSLTREGYEQYF
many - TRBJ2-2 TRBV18 TGTGCCAGCTCACCACTTCTTCAGGACACCGGGGAGCTGTTTTTT CASSPLLQDTGELFF
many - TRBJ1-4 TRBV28 TGTGCCAACAGTCCTCCCCCCAACGAAAAACTGTTTTTT CANSPPPNEKLFF
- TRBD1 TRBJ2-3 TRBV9 TGTGCCAGCAGCGTAGAGACAGGGCGGGATACGCAGTATTTT CASSVETGRDTQYF
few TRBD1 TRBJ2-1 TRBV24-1 TGTGCCACCAGACAGGGGGCCGGGCATGAGCAGTTCTTC CATRQGAGHEQFF
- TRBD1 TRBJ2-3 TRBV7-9 TGTGCCAGCAGCCTGACGACAGGGATGACAGATACGCAGTATTTT CASSLTTGMTDTQYF
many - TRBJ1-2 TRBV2 TGTGCCAGCAGTGAACAGGCCAGCTATGGCTACACCTTC CASSEQASYGYTF
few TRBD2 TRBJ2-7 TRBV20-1 TGCAGTGCTGCCGGTCTAGCGGAGTCCTACGAGCAGTACTTC CSAAGLAESYEQYF
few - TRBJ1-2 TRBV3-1 TGTGCCAGCAGCCAAGATGGGATCGCTAACTATGGCTACACCTTC CASSQDGIANYGYTF
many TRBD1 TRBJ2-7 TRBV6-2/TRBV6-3 TGTGCCAGCACCAGGGGGAGAGGGAGAAGCGAGCAGTACTTC CASTRGRGRSEQYF
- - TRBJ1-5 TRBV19 TGTGCCAGTAGTGGAGGCCGGGGAGGGGATAGCAATCAGCCCCAGCATTTT CASSGGRGGDSNQPQHF
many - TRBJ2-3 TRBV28 TGTGCCAGCAGAGGCCTTCCTTCCTCGGGAAGGGTAGATACGCAGTATTTT CASRGLPSSGRVDTQYF
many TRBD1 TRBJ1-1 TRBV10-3 TGTGCCATCAGAGAGGGACAGCGCACTGAAGCTTTCTTT CAIREGQRTEAFF